A single sample is the source of the 9 T cell receptor beta chains below, sequenced in a study of cytomegalovirus exposure and HLA in healthy donors. The PCR ran on 60 Vbeta and 13 Jbeta primers. Assay: immunoSEQ multiplex PCR; the TCRdb copy retains only in-frame clones and omits some. Of around 150,000 clones listed, 70% to 90% are singletons. Specimen: PBMCs. The source is a man aged 18 to 29 in good health and CMV-seropositive.

This chain uses TRBV18 with TRBJ2-3; 8 bases line up with TRBD1. The germline V gene encodes CDR1 KGHSH and CDR2 LQKENI. After removal of 6 bases from V and 0 bases from J, the junction contained 2 bases not matched to a gene. The CDR3 loop spans 14 amino acids. In nucleotides, the CDR3 is TGTGCCAGCTCGTGGGACAGGAGCACAGATACGCAGTATTTT. This sequence encodes CASSWDRSTDTQYF.

This clone was recorded once. This chain links TRBV27 with TRBJ2-3, with no clear D. Germline V CDR1 and CDR2: MNHEY, SMNVEV (reference sequence). This CDR3 contains 13 residues. V lost 7 bases and J 10 bases, leaving 18 bases between the germline ends. The chain's CDR3 is CASTSLGGRAQYF. In nucleotides, the CDR3 is TGTGCCAGCACGAGCCTTGGCGGCCGAGCGCAGTATTTT.

The rearrangement links TRBV6-5 to TRBJ2-1; 15 bases are a match to TRBD2. CDR3 length: 14 residues. J gave up 3 bases and V 11 bases, and 2 bases lay outside the gene matches. The germline CDR1 and CDR2 sequences are MNHEY and SVGAGI. The CDR3 nucleotides are TGTGCCGGACTAGCGGGGGGGCACTACAATGAGCAGTTCTTC. Its translation is CAGLAGGHYNEQFF.

This clone occurred a few times. The chain couples TRBV6-6 to TRBJ2-2; 10 nucleotides line up with TRBD1. CDR1 is MNHNY and CDR2 is SVGAGI in the germline V gene (reference sequence). Unmatched junction bases numbered 7, after V lost 8 bases and J lost 4 bases. CDR3 length: 15 residues. CDR3 loop: CASQGGQGGTGELFF. As DNA, the CDR3 is TGTGCCAGCCAGGGCGGACAGGGGGGCACCGGGGAGCTGTTTTTT.

With regard to this clone: One end of the junction does not line up with germline, which may come from a read error. J is TRBJ2-6 and V is TRBV6-5, with D perhaps TRBD1 (6 bases). Germline V gene data show CDR1 as MNHEY and CDR2 as SVGAGI. The CDR3 has 16 residues. CDR3 bases: TGTGCCAGCAGTTACTCGAGGGGGTCTGGGGCCAACGGCCTGACTTTC. Translating it yields CASSYSRGSGANGLTF.

The rearrangement joins TRBV29-1 to TRBJ2-1; the match to TRBD2 covers 9 bases. Germline assignment: CDR1 SQVTM and CDR2 ANQGSEA. Trimming cost V 7 bases and J 6 bases; bases outside gene matches: 7. The CDR3 has 13 amino acids. This chain's CDR3 is CSAMRAGGNEQFF. CDR3 sequence (DNA): TGCAGCGCCATGAGAGCGGGGGGCAATGAGCAGTTCTTC.

This chain uses TRBV15 with TRBJ1-2; 10 bases are a match to TRBD1. J was trimmed by 0 bases and V by 1 base; bases with no gene match: 5. Germline-derived CDR1 and CDR2 are LNHNV and YYDKDF (reference sequence). This CDR3 contains 17 residues. Written as DNA, the CDR3 is TGTGCCACCAGCAGAGTGGGACAGGGGTACTCTAACTATGGCTACACCTTC. It specifies CATSRVGQGYSNYGYTF.

This chain joins TRBV4-3 and TRBJ2-3; 8 bases are a match to TRBD2. The CDR3 runs 15 residues. Germline V CDR1 and CDR2: LGHNA, YSLEER. After removal of 3 bases from V and 3 bases from J, the junction contained 5 bases not matched to a gene. CDR3 sequence (DNA): TGCGCCAGCAGCCACCGGGGGGGCGGGACAGATACGCAGTATTTT. This translates into CASSHRGGGTDTQYF.

V gene TRBV2 combines with J gene TRBJ2-7; 9 positions agree with TRBD1. Germline V CDR1 and CDR2: SNHLY, FYNNEI. V lost 5 bases, J lost 3 bases, and 5 bases stayed unmatched. This CDR3 comprises 14 residues. The CDR3 protein is CASSWGQGVYEQYF. Here the CDR3 DNA reads TGTGCCAGCAGTTGGGGACAGGGTGTCTACGAGCAGTACTTC.